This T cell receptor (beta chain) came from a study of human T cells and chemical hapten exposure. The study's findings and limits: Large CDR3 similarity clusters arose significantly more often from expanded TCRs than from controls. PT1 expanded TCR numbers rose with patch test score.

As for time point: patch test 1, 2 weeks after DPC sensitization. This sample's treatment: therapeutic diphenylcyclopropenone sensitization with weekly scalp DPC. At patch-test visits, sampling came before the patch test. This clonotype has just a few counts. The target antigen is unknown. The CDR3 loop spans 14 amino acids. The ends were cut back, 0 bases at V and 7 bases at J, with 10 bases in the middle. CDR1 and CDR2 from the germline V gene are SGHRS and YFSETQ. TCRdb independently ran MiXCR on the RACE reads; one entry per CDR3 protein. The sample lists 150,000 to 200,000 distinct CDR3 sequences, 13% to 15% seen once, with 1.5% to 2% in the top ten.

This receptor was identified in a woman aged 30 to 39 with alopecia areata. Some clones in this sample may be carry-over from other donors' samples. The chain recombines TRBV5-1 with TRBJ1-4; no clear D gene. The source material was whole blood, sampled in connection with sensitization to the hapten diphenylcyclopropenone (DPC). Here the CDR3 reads CASSLGMASEKLFF. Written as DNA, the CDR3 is TGCGCCAGCAGCTTGGGAATGGCAAGTGAAAAACTGTTTTTT.